One sample yielded the 5 T cell receptor beta chains listed below, sequenced in a study of T cell responses to AZD1222 COVID-19 vaccine. Here immunoSEQ multiplex PCR was the method, and the copy in TCRdb shows in-frame clones only, minus some. Altogether tens of thousands of clones are present, approximately 92% being singletons, with the ten largest covering 31%. The source material was peripheral blood, sampled on day 0 of AZD1222 vaccination. Receptor source: an adult in good health.

The rearrangement links TRBV7-9 to TRBJ2-3; D uncertain. Trimming shortened V by 1 base and J by 0 bases, and 11 bases separated the two germline ends. Germline CDR1 reads SEHNR; CDR2 reads FQNEAQ (reference sequence). The CDR3 extends over 16 amino acids. CDR3: CASSLETFTSTDTQYF. In DNA form, the CDR3 reads TGTGCCAGCAGCTTAGAGACTTTTACTAGCACAGATACGCAGTATTTT.

The chain recombines TRBV5-5 with TRBJ2-7; D might be TRBD2 (5 bases). Germline assignment: CDR1 SGHKS and CDR2 YYEKEE (reference sequence). Trimming took off 1 base at V and 0 bases at J, with 11 bases between the two ends. CDR3 length: 15 amino acids. The CDR3 here is CASSLLTGISYEQYF. CDR3 sequence (DNA): TGTGCCAGCAGCTTGTTAACGGGAATCTCCTACGAGCAGTACTTC.

The chain uses TRBV7-6 and TRBJ2-5, with a possible D match to TRBD2 (6 bases). The V end was cut by 5 bases, the J end by 2 bases, with 21 bases between. The CDR3 is 17 amino acids. Germline lookup yields CDR1 SGHVS and CDR2 FNYEAQ. The CDR3 DNA follows: TGTGCCAGCAGCAACATACTAGCTCCGAAATTTCAAGAGACCCAGTACTTC. Its translation: CASSNILAPKFQETQYF. The entire variable domain, with the rest obtained from reference TRBV7-6 and TRBJ2-5, is as follows: GAGVSQSPRYKVTKRGQDVALRCDPISGHVSLYWYRQALGQGPEFLTYFNYEAQQDKSGLPNDRFSAERPEGSISTLTIQRTEQRDSAMYRCASSNILAPKFQETQYFGPGTRLLVL.

This chain joins TRBV7-9 and TRBJ2-1; 9 bases fit TRBD1. The V gene's germline CDR1 is SEHNR and CDR2 FQNEAQ (reference sequence). V lost 2 bases to trimming and J lost 3 bases; unmatched junction nucleotides: 8. This CDR3 has 17 residues. The CDR3 nucleotides are TGTGCCAGCAGCTTACCCCCAGGACAGGGGAGCTACAATGAGCAGTTCTTC. Its protein is CASSLPPGQGSYNEQFF.

The V call is TRBV12-5, the J call TRBJ2-3; 7 bases line up with TRBD1. Germline assignment: CDR1 LGHNT and CDR2 FRNRAP. The J segment lost 2 bases and the V segment lost 1 base, leaving 3 bases of the junction unmatched. The CDR3 sequence is 15 residues long. The CDR3 coding sequence is TGTGCTAGTGGTTTGGGCGGACAGGCCACAGATACGCAGTATTTT. Amino acid sequence: CASGLGGQATDTQYF.